This passage covers 16 T cell receptor beta chains from one sample sequenced in a study of T cell clusters in autoimmune cytopenias. TRB was amplified by touch-down multiplex PCR, primer pools A and B combined. TCRdb reprocessed the multiplex PCR reads, keeping one entry per CDR3 protein, no DNA. Its clone listing holds 8,300 or so distinct CDR3 sequences. TRB was amplified from about 260 ng of peripheral blood genomic DNA per sample. Sequencing was performed on peripheral blood. The receptors were gathered from a human donor with an autoimmune cytopenia or autoimmune hepatitis (not recorded which).

The rearrangement joins TRBV13 to TRBJ2-5. Germline V gene data show CDR1 as PRHDT and CDR2 as FYEKMQ (reference sequence). The CDR3 is made up of 15 amino acids. The CDR3 loop is CASSHSQVTGETQYF. Full variable domain (remainder filled in from reference TRBV13 and TRBJ2-5): AAGVIQSPRHLIKEKRETATLKCYPIPRHDTVYWYQQGPGQDPQFLISFYEKMQSDKGSIPDRFSAQQFSDYHSELNMSSLELGDSALYFCASSHSQVTGETQYFGPGTRLLVL.

The V call is TRBV21-1, the J call TRBJ1-5; TCRdb picks TRBD1, but there is no DNA to check that call. TRBV21-1 is an annotated pseudogene. CDR3 size: 13 residues. CDR3 amino acids: CASRQVRNQPQHF.

This chain links TRBV2 with TRBJ1-5; TCRdb selects TRBD1, and the lack of DNA leaves this call unchecked. Germline CDR1 reads SNHLY; CDR2 reads FYNNEI. The CDR3 is made up of 15 amino acids. This CDR3 is CASSVAGGSRQPQHF.

Frequency places this clonotype as medium-sized (0.01 to 0.1%). The chain carries TRBV24-1 and TRBJ2-5; TCRdb's D call of TRBD1 is untestable without DNA. The CDR3 extends over 13 amino acids. The germline V gene encodes CDR1 KGHDR and CDR2 SFDVKD. The chain's CDR3 is CATSDPGQETQYF.

The chain uses TRBV5-4 and TRBJ2-1; the TCRdb D gene call, TRBD2, has no DNA to confirm it. CDR1 is SGHNT and CDR2 is YYREEE in the germline V gene (reference sequence). CDR3 length: 15 amino acids. The CDR3 region is CASREGTSQYNEQFF.

The rearrangement joins TRBV20-1 to TRBJ2-3. Germline V lookup: CDR1 DFQATT, CDR2 SNEGSKA (reference sequence). The CDR3 runs to 12 residues. CDR3 loop: CSARDPTDTQYF.

This clonotype shows up as medium-sized (0.01 to 0.1%) by frequency. The V gene is TRBV7-2, the J gene TRBJ2-7. The CDR3 length is 11 residues. The germline V gene encodes CDR1 SGHTA and CDR2 FQGNSA. The CDR3 spells CASSRTYEQYF.

The chain is built from TRBV9 and TRBJ1-5. CDR1 is SGDLS, CDR2 YYNGEE, per germline. The CDR3 length is 14 residues. The CDR3 here is CASSDSGYGQPQHF.

The chain is built from TRBV30 and TRBJ2-2; TCRdb selects TRBD2, and the lack of DNA leaves this call unchecked. This CDR3 spans 19 amino acids. Germline CDR1 and CDR2: GTSNPN and SVGIG (reference sequence). The CDR3 protein is CAWRRVGGSGSPSARELFF.

V is TRBV6-6 and J is TRBJ2-6. The CDR3 loop spans 14 amino acids. CDR1 MNHNY and CDR2 SVGAGI come from the germline V gene (reference sequence). The CDR3 loop is CASGHGSGANVLTF.

The chain joins TRBV29-1 to TRBJ2-3. This CDR3 spans 14 amino acids. CDR1 SQVTM and CDR2 ANQGSEA come from the germline V gene. The CDR3 sequence is CSVEGSINTDTQYF.

This chain connects TRBV6-2 or TRBV6-3 to TRBJ2-7. CDR1 is MNHEY, CDR2 SVGEGT, per germline. There are 13 residues in the CDR3. The CDR3 sequence: CASSYSRDYEQYF.

This rearrangement joins TRBV21-1 to TRBJ2-1; TCRdb designates TRBD2, a call that cannot be tested without DNA. TRBV21-1 is given as a pseudogene. The CDR3 runs to 17 residues. The CDR3 spells CASSIQRGGRAKSEQFF.

This clonotype ranks as medium-sized (0.01 to 0.1%) in terms of frequency. This chain uses TRBV7-9 with TRBJ2-1; TCRdb calls TRBD1, which cannot be checked without DNA. The CDR3 sequence is 14 residues long. CDR1 is SEHNR and CDR2 is FQNEAQ in the germline V gene (reference sequence). This chain's CDR3 is CASSLGNRGYEQFF.

This clonotype is identified as medium-sized from frequency. V and J are TRBV30 and TRBJ1-2; with no DNA, the TCRdb D assignment of TRBD1 cannot be verified. The CDR3 has 16 residues. Per germline, CDR1 GTSNPN and CDR2 SVGIG (reference sequence). This chain's CDR3 is CAWSNDRGTVDSGYTF.

The V gene is TRBV20-1, the J gene TRBJ1-5; no DNA is available, so the TRBD1 call from TCRdb remains unchecked. Germline V gene sequence: CDR1 DFQATT, CDR2 SNEGSKA (reference sequence). The CDR3 loop spans 15 amino acids. The CDR3 region is CSAREPTGDNQPQHF.